Included here is one T cell receptor (beta chain) sequence, with context. V trimming: 5 bases; J trimming: 7 bases; junction bases outside the gene matches: 7. The CDR3 loop spans 13 amino acids. TCRdb called the 5' RACE reads again in MiXCR, with one record for every CDR3 protein. The sample consists of fewer than 350,000 distinct CDR3 sequences, around 4% of them appearing once. This sample is drawn from a study of T cells after yellow fever vaccination. The receptor was derived from a man aged 18 to 35 who received the YFV17D yellow fever vaccine. The sample was PBMCs, taken on the day of the yellow fever booster vaccination. The chain recombines TRBV12-3 or TRBV12-4 with TRBJ1-2; 7 nucleotides match TRBD1. The CDR3 region has the DNA TGTGCCAGCAGTGAGGGGGCAGGGCTTGGCTACACCTTC. This sequence encodes CASSEGAGLGYTF.